Listed below are T cell receptor beta chains from one sample, sequenced in a study of regulatory T cells in long-lasting Graves disease. A single record per CDR3 protein comes from TCRdb applying MiXCR to the multiplex PCR reads. The table has around 480,000 distinct CDR3 sequences, 15% to 20% seen once. Separately, the same data were catalogued under a study of T cells in Graves' hyperthyroidism and ophthalmopathy.

The sample in question was peripheral blood mononuclear cells (PBMCs), obtained at new diagnosis, from a patient treated with antithyroid drugs. The receptor source for this set is a man aged 35 to 55 with Graves disease. The CDR3 runs from the conserved cysteine through the conserved F or W. A D gene is named only where the DNA matches it firmly. Clone size, where shown, is once, few, many, or a class for clones that have expanded.

D gene: TRBD2; V gene: TRBV7-3; J gene: TRBJ2-7; clone size: .; CDR3 DNA: TGTGCCAGCAGCCTTCTAGCGGGGAAAGACTACGAGCAGTACTTC; CDR3 protein: CASSLLAGKDYEQYF
D gene: .; V gene: TRBV2; J gene: TRBJ2-7; clone size: many; CDR3 DNA: TGTGCCAGCAGGACGGGGACGGCACCCTACGAGCAGTACTTC; CDR3 protein: CASRTGTAPYEQYF
D gene: TRBD2; V gene: TRBV3-1; J gene: TRBJ2-1; clone size: many; CDR3 DNA: TGTGCCAGCAGCCAGCTAGCGGGTGTAGAGGAGCAGTTCTTC; CDR3 protein: CASSQLAGVEEQFF
D gene: TRBD2; V gene: TRBV19; J gene: TRBJ2-2; clone size: few; CDR3 DNA: TGTGCCAGTAGTCAAAGCGGGAGGGGCACCGGGGAGCTGTTTTTT; CDR3 protein: CASSQSGRGTGELFF
D gene: TRBD1; V gene: TRBV20-1; J gene: TRBJ2-7; clone size: many; CDR3 DNA: TGCAGTGCTAGAGATTCGGGACAGGGGGGGTACGAGCAGTACTTC; CDR3 protein: CSARDSGQGGYEQYF
D gene: .; V gene: TRBV19; J gene: TRBJ2-3; clone size: few; CDR3 DNA: TGTGCCAGTTCCGCTCGTGGAATGTCAGATACGCAGTATTTT; CDR3 protein: CASSARGMSDTQYF
D gene: .; V gene: TRBV3-1; J gene: TRBJ1-2; clone size: many; CDR3 DNA: TGTGCCAGCAGCCAAGGGTCTTCGGGCTATGGCTACACCTTC; CDR3 protein: CASSQGSSGYGYTF
D gene: .; V gene: TRBV19; J gene: TRBJ2-7; clone size: .; CDR3 DNA: TGTGCCAGTAGTGGGGGGCCGGGGACCTACGAGCAGTACTTC; CDR3 protein: CASSGGPGTYEQYF
D gene: .; V gene: TRBV28; J gene: TRBJ1-4; clone size: many; CDR3 DNA: TGTGCCAGCAGCCTGACTTCGGGGTCTACAACTAATGAAAAACTGTTTTTT; CDR3 protein: CASSLTSGSTTNEKLFF
D gene: .; V gene: TRBV19; J gene: TRBJ2-2; clone size: .; CDR3 DNA: TGTGCCAGTATCGGGGTTATGGGGTTCGGTGGGGAGCTGTTTTTT; CDR3 protein: CASIGVMGFGGELFF
D gene: TRBD2; V gene: TRBV11-2; J gene: TRBJ2-2; clone size: many; CDR3 DNA: TGTGCCAGCAGATGGACTAGCGGGAGGCTGAACACCGGGGAGCTGTTTTTT; CDR3 protein: CASRWTSGRLNTGELFF
D gene: TRBD1; V gene: TRBV6-2/TRBV6-3; J gene: TRBJ2-7; clone size: many; CDR3 DNA: TGTGCCAGCAGTAGACCCTTGGGACAGGGGATCTCCTACGAGCAGTACTTC; CDR3 protein: CASSRPLGQGISYEQYF
D gene: .; V gene: TRBV7-9; J gene: TRBJ2-7; clone size: many; CDR3 DNA: TGTGCCAGCAGCCCCCCGCGGGGCAGGGGTTCTAGCTCCTACGAGCAGTACTTC; CDR3 protein: CASSPPRGRGSSSYEQYF
D gene: .; V gene: TRBV3-1; J gene: TRBJ1-2; clone size: .; CDR3 DNA: TGTGCCAGCAGCCCCGGGGGTCTCTTTGGGACCTTC; CDR3 protein: CASSPGGLFGTF